These T cell receptor beta chains were read from a single sample in a study of T cell responses to AZD1222 COVID-19 vaccine. TCRdb's copy holds only in-frame clones and misses some; the assay was immunoSEQ multiplex PCR. The profile shows about 120,000 clones, 80% to 95% of them singletons. The starting material was peripheral blood, obtained on day 0 of AZD1222 vaccination. The receptor set was obtained from an adult in good health. The conserved cysteine and the conserved F or W are not part of the CDR3 here. Each record gives: V gene, J gene, CDR3 protein.

V gene: TRBV3-1/TRBV3-2
J gene: TRBJ1-2
CDR3 protein: ASSTQGYGYT

V gene: TRBV13
J gene: TRBJ2-2
CDR3 protein: ASSRTGRDTGELF

V gene: TRBV28
J gene: TRBJ2-5
CDR3 protein: ASSIAGAKTQY

V gene: TRBV15
J gene: TRBJ2-7
CDR3 protein: ATSRATGIDTTEQY

V gene: TRBV7-2
J gene: TRBJ1-5
CDR3 protein: ASSPDAGSGQPQH

V gene: TRBV28
J gene: TRBJ2-7
CDR3 protein: ASSFYPGEQY

V gene: TRBV4-1
J gene: TRBJ1-3
CDR3 protein: ASSQDRRTGGGNTIY

V gene: TRBV29-1
J gene: TRBJ2-1
CDR3 protein: SVEGGLAGVNEQF

V gene: TRBV28
J gene: TRBJ2-5
CDR3 protein: ASSVGGVRETQY

V gene: TRBV3-1/TRBV3-2
J gene: TRBJ2-5
CDR3 protein: ASSQDGVALTGETQY

V gene: TRBV7-9
J gene: TRBJ2-7
CDR3 protein: ASSPTWLYEQY

V gene: TRBV9
J gene: TRBJ2-7
CDR3 protein: ASSAWGQGRHEQY

V gene: TRBV10-3
J gene: TRBJ1-3
CDR3 protein: AITAGGAGNTIY

V gene: TRBV27
J gene: TRBJ2-1
CDR3 protein: ASSLRSPYSYNEQF

V gene: TRBV7-2
J gene: TRBJ2-7
CDR3 protein: ASGDTTYEQY

V gene: TRBV3-1/TRBV3-2
J gene: TRBJ1-6
CDR3 protein: ASSPGGTPLH

V gene: TRBV28
J gene: TRBJ2-3
CDR3 protein: ASSLGRYRGADTQY

V gene: TRBV28
J gene: TRBJ2-1
CDR3 protein: ASRPLGGGNNEQF

V gene: TRBV28
J gene: TRBJ1-1
CDR3 protein: ASTLGGLGGSFNTEAF

V gene: TRBV7-9
J gene: TRBJ1-1
CDR3 protein: ASRSPAGGERAF

V gene: TRBV19
J gene: TRBJ1-4
CDR3 protein: ASRRQDYLATNEKLF

V gene: TRBV29-1
J gene: TRBJ1-2
CDR3 protein: SVEQIQGA

V gene: TRBV2
J gene: TRBJ1-3
CDR3 protein: AGGTAGNTIY

V gene: TRBV19
J gene: TRBJ2-7
CDR3 protein: ASNSGTSGSYEQY